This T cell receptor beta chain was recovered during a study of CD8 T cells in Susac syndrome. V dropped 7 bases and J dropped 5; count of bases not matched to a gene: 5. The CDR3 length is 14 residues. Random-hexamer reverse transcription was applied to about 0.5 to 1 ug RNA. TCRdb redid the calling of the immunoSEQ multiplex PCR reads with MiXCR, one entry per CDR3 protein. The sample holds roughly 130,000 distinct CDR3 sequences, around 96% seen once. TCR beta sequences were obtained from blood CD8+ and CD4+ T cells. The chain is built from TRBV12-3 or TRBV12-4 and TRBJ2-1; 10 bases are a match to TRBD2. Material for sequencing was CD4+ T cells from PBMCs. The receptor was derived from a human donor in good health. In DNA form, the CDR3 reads TGTGCCAGCACCCCGGGACTAGCGAACAATGAGCAGTTCTTC. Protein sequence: CASTPGLANNEQFF.